The 29 T cell receptor beta chains listed next were all sequenced from one sample in a study of cytomegalovirus exposure and HLA in healthy donors. The study ran its PCR with 60 Vbeta and 13 Jbeta primers. Profiling relied on immunoSEQ multiplex PCR, and the TCRdb table lists in-frame clones only, not all of them. The repertoire consists of tens of thousands of clones, with 82% occurring once and the leading ten covering approximately 3.9%. The sample taken for sequencing was PBMCs. Receptor source: a man aged 50 to 59 in good health and CMV-seronegative.

The chain is built from TRBV2 and TRBJ2-3, with 8 bases identical to TRBD1. V dropped 8 bases and J dropped 3; count of bases not matched to a gene: 13. CDR1 is SNHLY, CDR2 FYNNEI, per germline. This CDR3 spans 16 amino acids. The CDR3 protein is CASWSFGQGVTDTQYF. The CDR3 DNA follows: TGTGCCAGCTGGTCCTTCGGACAGGGCGTGACAGATACGCAGTATTTT. The full variable domain, in which reference TRBV2 and TRBJ2-3 provide the parts outside the CDR3, is EPEVTQTPSHQVTQMGQEVILRCVPISNHLYFYWYRQILGQKVEFLVSFYNNEISEKSEIFDDQFSVERPDGSNFTLKIRSTKLEDSAMYFCASWSFGQGVTDTQYFGPGTRLTVL.

J is TRBJ2-1 and V is TRBV19; 7 bases are shared with TRBD2. Germline assignment: CDR1 LNHDA and CDR2 SQIVND (reference sequence). Trimming at V came to 5 bases and at J to 5 bases, leaving 3 bases not matched to a gene. This CDR3 contains 13 residues. The CDR3 loop reads CASSLGTNNEQFF. The CDR3 DNA sequence: TGTGCCAGTAGTTTGGGGACTAACAATGAGCAGTTCTTC.

The chain employs TRBV19 and TRBJ2-3; 7 nucleotides agree with TRBD1. Germline assignment: CDR1 LNHDA and CDR2 SQIVND (reference sequence). V lost 7 bases, J lost 4 bases, and 8 bases stayed unmatched. The CDR3 covers 14 residues. As DNA, the CDR3 is TGTGCCAGTAAAGTACACGGGACAGCAGATACGCAGTATTTT. Encoded protein: CASKVHGTADTQYF. The full variable domain, with the rest looked up from reference TRBV19 and TRBJ2-3, is DGGITQSPKYLFRKEGQNVTLSCEQNLNHDAMYWYRQDPGQGLRLIYYSQIVNDFQKGDIAEGYSVSREKKESFPLTVTSAQKNPTAFYLCASKVHGTADTQYFGPGTRLTVL.

This clone occurred a few times. Written as DNA, the CDR3 is TGTGCCAGCAGCTTATCACAGCGGGAGGGCTACGAGCAGTACTTC. The encoded protein is CASSLSQREGYEQYF. The chain uses TRBV7-2 and TRBJ2-7; TRBD2 matches at 10 bases. J gave up 3 bases and V 2 bases, and 4 bases lay outside the gene matches. The germline gives CDR1 SGHTA, CDR2 FQGNSA. The CDR3 consists of 15 residues.

This clone has just one count. The chain couples TRBV28 to TRBJ2-5; 10 bases line up with TRBD2. Per germline, CDR1 MDHEN and CDR2 SYDVKM. The CDR3 spans 15 residues. The trim removed 5 bases at V and 5 bases at J, leaving 8 bases unmatched. Here the CDR3 reads CASSEAGGPKETQYF. The CDR3 coding sequence is TGTGCCAGCAGTGAAGCGGGAGGGCCTAAGGAGACCCAGTACTTC. Based on the CDR3 plus reference TRBV28 and TRBJ2-5, the full variable domain is DVKVTQSSRYLVKRTGEKVFLECVQDMDHENMFWYRQDPGLGLRLIYFSYDVKMKEKGDIPEGYSVSREKKERFSLILESASTNQTSMYLCASSEAGGPKETQYFGPGTRLLVL.

The chain is built from TRBV2 and TRBJ1-4, with TRBD1 identical over 10 bases. CDR1 is SNHLY, CDR2 FYNNEI, per germline. The length of the CDR3 is 14 residues. V trimming: 4 bases; J trimming: 7 bases; junction bases outside the gene matches: 3. The CDR3 sequence is CASSGDRGGEKLFF. DNA of the CDR3: TGTGCCAGCAGTGGGGACAGGGGAGGTGAAAAACTGTTTTTT. Full variable domain (rest looked up from reference TRBV2 and TRBJ1-4): EPEVTQTPSHQVTQMGQEVILRCVPISNHLYFYWYRQILGQKVEFLVSFYNNEISEKSEIFDDQFSVERPDGSNFTLKIRSTKLEDSAMYFCASSGDRGGEKLFFGSGTQLSVL.

As regards this clone: Germline and junction disagree at one end, which may indicate a read error. This specimen includes other DNA sequences encoding the same CDR3. The V gene is TRBV5-6, the J gene TRBJ2-7; a possible D gene is TRBD2 (6 bases). Germline V lookup: CDR1 SGHDT, CDR2 YYEEEE. This CDR3 is 15 amino acids long. CDR3 region: CASSLEGRSSYEQYF. In DNA, the CDR3 is TGTGCCAGCAGCTTGGAAGGGAGGAGCTCCTACGAACAGTACTTC.

A single count supports this clone. V is TRBV19 and J is TRBJ1-5; D may be TRBD1 (5 bases). V shed 9 bases and J shed 0 bases, with 18 bases lying between them. CDR3 length equals 16 residues. In germline, CDR1 is LNHDA, CDR2 SQIVND (reference sequence). CDR3 sequence (DNA): TGTGCCAGCCGCCGCGCGGCAGGGCATAGCAATCAGCCCCAGCATTTT. Protein product: CASRRAAGHSNQPQHF.

The chain carries TRBV9 and TRBJ2-2; tentatively, D is TRBD2 (6 bases). The V end was cut by 1 base, the J end by 6 bases, with 13 bases between. The CDR3 spans 15 residues. The germline V gene has CDR1 SGDLS and CDR2 YYNGEE. The CDR3, as DNA: TGTGCCAGCAGCGTACGCGGGGCCCCCCCCGGGGAGCTGTTTTTT. Encoded protein: CASSVRGAPPGELFF.

The chain joins TRBV9 to TRBJ2-1; 7 nucleotides align to TRBD1. Germline V gene sequence: CDR1 SGDLS, CDR2 YYNGEE. The CDR3 has 16 amino acids. Trimming at V came to 4 bases and at J to 0 bases, leaving 7 bases not matched to a gene. The CDR3 sequence: CASSTRQGSSYNEQFF. CDR3 coding DNA: TGTGCCAGCAGCACCCGACAGGGAAGCTCCTACAATGAGCAGTTCTTC.

In this sample, this clone turned up once. J is TRBJ2-7 and V is TRBV28; D may be TRBD1 (6 bases). The germline V and J ends were trimmed by 2 bases and 2 bases, with 10 bases remaining between them. The length of the CDR3 is 14 residues. The germline gives CDR1 MDHEN, CDR2 SYDVKM. In DNA, the CDR3 is TGTGCCAGCAGTTTAGTACCAGGGGCCTACGAGCAGTACTTC. Translated: CASSLVPGAYEQYF.

This rearrangement joins TRBV6-5 to TRBJ2-7, with no clear D. The CDR3 is made up of 15 amino acids. V was pared by 0 bases and J by 0 bases, with 9 bases between. Germline CDR1 and CDR2: MNHEY and SVGAGI. CDR3 in amino acids: CASSYSPGRSYEQYF. The CDR3 DNA reads as TGTGCCAGCAGTTACTCGCCAGGCCGCTCCTACGAGCAGTACTTC.

The chain combines TRBV9 with TRBJ1-1; 7 positions agree with TRBD1. The length of the CDR3 is 13 residues. Germline lookup yields CDR1 SGDLS and CDR2 YYNGEE. V lost 2 bases, J lost 6 bases, and 4 bases stayed unmatched. CDR3 sequence (DNA): TGTGCCAGCAGCGTCAGGGGGGACGCTGAAGCTTTCTTT. Amino acid sequence: CASSVRGDAEAFF. The full variable domain, with the rest looked up from reference TRBV9 and TRBJ1-1, is DSGVTQTPKHLITATGQRVTLRCSPRSGDLSVYWYQQSLDQGLQFLIQYYNGEERAKGNILERFSAQQFPDLHSELNLSSLELGDSALYFCASSVRGDAEAFFGQGTRLTVV.

The rearrangement joins TRBV7-9 to TRBJ2-5; 7 bases match TRBD1. The CDR3 sequence is 15 residues long. Per the germline V gene, CDR1 is SEHNR and CDR2 is FQNEAQ (reference sequence). V gave up 2 bases and J gave up 7 bases; unmatched junction bases: 10. The CDR3 DNA sequence: TGTGCCAGCAGCTTATTGGGACAGAGAGAGGGGACCCAGTACTTC. The encoded protein is CASSLLGQREGTQYF.

The genes are TRBV15 and TRBJ2-7; TRBD2 agrees at 9 bases. J lost 4 bases, V lost 1 base, and 8 bases had no gene match. Germline CDR1 is LNHNV and CDR2 is YYDKDF (reference sequence). The CDR3 extends over 16 amino acids. CDR3 region: CATSRGASGMQYEQYF. CDR3 nucleotides: TGTGCCACCAGCAGAGGAGCTAGCGGGATGCAGTACGAGCAGTACTTC.

V and J are TRBV7-6 and TRBJ2-3; the D gene is possibly TRBD2 (6 bases). The V end lost 4 bases, the J end lost 4 bases, and 12 bases lay between the germline ends. The CDR3 sequence is 14 residues long. Germline CDR1 is SGHVS and CDR2 is FNYEAQ. DNA for the CDR3: TGTGCCAGCAGCTCAGGCGGGGAAGCAGATACGCAGTATTTT. Amino acids: CASSSGGEADTQYF.

Here the CDR3 reads CSVATGGPNTEAFF. For the CDR3, the DNA is TGCAGCGTTGCGACAGGGGGCCCGAACACTGAAGCTTTCTTT. The chain employs TRBV29-1 and TRBJ1-1; 10 bases line up with TRBD1. CDR1 and CDR2 from the germline V gene are SQVTM and ANQGSEA. V shed 4 bases, J shed 1 base, and the junction held 3 bases outside the gene matches. The CDR3 consists of 14 residues.

The chain uses TRBV9 and TRBJ2-5; 7 bases map to TRBD1. CDR3 size: 15 residues. Trimming at V came to 4 bases and at J to 5 bases, leaving 11 bases not matched to a gene. Germline CDR1 and CDR2: SGDLS and YYNGEE. The CDR3 protein is CASSPGGGGSETQYF. The CDR3 nucleotides are TGTGCCAGCAGCCCAGGGGGTGGGGGCTCGGAGACCCAGTACTTC.

This clone has only a few counts. The chain joins TRBV28 to TRBJ2-6; D gene uncertain. This CDR3 has 15 amino acids. Trimming took off 8 bases at V and 1 base at J, with 12 bases between the two ends. The germline V gene has CDR1 MDHEN and CDR2 SYDVKM. The DNA of the CDR3 is TGTGCCAGCCACAGTGTGAATTCTGGGGCCAACGTCCTGACTTTC. It translates to CASHSVNSGANVLTF.

This sequence joins TRBV5-1 and TRBJ2-1, with a weak D call TRBD2 (6 bases). Germline-derived CDR1 and CDR2 are SGHRS and YFSETQ. Trimming took off 4 bases at V and 4 bases at J, with 12 bases between the two ends. The CDR3 is 14 amino acids. CDR3 bases: TGCGCCAGCAGCCTTCCTAGCGTGTACAATGAGCAGTTCTTC. It yields the protein CASSLPSVYNEQFF. The variable domain in full, with the rest retrieved from reference TRBV5-1 and TRBJ2-1, is KAGVTQTPRYLIKTRGQQVTLSCSPISGHRSVSWYQQTPGQGLQFLFEYFSETQRNKGNFPGRFSGRQFSNSRSEMNVSTLELGDSALYLCASSLPSVYNEQFFGPGTRLTVL.

V gene TRBV4-1 combines with J gene TRBJ1-4, with 7 bases matching TRBD1. Trimming took 4 bases from V and 7 from J; bases not matched to a gene: 9. The germline CDR1 and CDR2 sequences are MGHRA and YSYEKL. The CDR3 has 15 amino acids. CDR3 sequence (DNA): TGCGCCAGCAGCCCAGGGGGGAGGCTGGGTGAAAAACTGTTTTTT. It codes for CASSPGGRLGEKLFF.

The chain couples TRBV5-1 to TRBJ2-5; 13 nucleotides agree with TRBD2. TRBJ2-7 explains the end of the DNA better; the J call may be wrong. The CDR3 extends over 14 amino acids. CDR1 and CDR2 (germline): SGHRS, YFSETQ. CDR3 region: CASSRTSGSYEQYF. The CDR3 DNA follows: TGCGCCAGCAGCCGGACTAGCGGGAGCTACGAGCAGTACTTC.

In this sample, this clone turned up a few times. The chain has TRBV4-1 and TRBJ1-1; 8 nucleotides align to TRBD1. Germline CDR1 MGHRA, CDR2 YSYEKL. This CDR3 is 14 amino acids long. V was clipped by 6 bases and J by 6 bases; unmatched bases: 9. The CDR3 spells CASSGQGASAEAFF. The CDR3 DNA is TGCGCCAGCAGTGGGCAGGGGGCATCGGCTGAAGCTTTCTTT.

The J gene is TRBJ2-5, the V gene TRBV27, with D maybe TRBD1 (5 bases). The ends were cut back, 6 bases at V and 2 bases at J, with 16 bases in the middle. The CDR3 covers 15 residues. The germline V gene has CDR1 MNHEY and CDR2 SMNVEV (reference sequence). CDR3 DNA: TGTGCCAGCAGGCCCGACGGCAGGGTTCAAGAGACCCAGTACTTC. The encoded protein is CASRPDGRVQETQYF.

The V call is TRBV7-6, the J call TRBJ2-1; 10 bases are shared with TRBD2. The CDR3 has 16 amino acids. Germline lookup yields CDR1 SGHVS and CDR2 FNYEAQ. V shed 1 base and J 4 bases; nucleotides not matched to a gene: 4. In DNA form, the CDR3 reads TGTGCCAGCAGCTTAGGGACTAGCGGTTCGTACAATGAGCAGTTCTTC. Its protein product is CASSLGTSGSYNEQFF.

The V gene is TRBV5-1, the J gene TRBJ2-4; the match to TRBD2 covers 10 bases. Germline assignment: CDR1 SGHRS and CDR2 YFSETQ. The CDR3 spans 14 residues. Losses at the gene ends were 5 bases for V and 6 bases for J; bases not matched to a gene: 5. CDR3 coding DNA: TGCGCCAGCAGGGCGACTAGCGGGTTAAACATTCAGTACTTC. Its translation is CASRATSGLNIQYF.

V usage is TRBV19 and J usage is TRBJ2-1; a possible D gene is TRBD2 (6 bases). The V and J ends lost 1 base and 3 bases respectively, with 7 bases between them. This CDR3 spans 14 amino acids. The germline gives CDR1 LNHDA, CDR2 SQIVND (reference sequence). CDR3 protein: CASSIAGLYNEQFF. The CDR3 DNA follows: TGTGCCAGTAGTATAGCGGGACTCTACAATGAGCAGTTCTTC.

The rearrangement links TRBV5-6 to TRBJ2-7; D perhaps matches TRBD2 (6 bases). Germline CDR1 and CDR2: SGHDT and YYEEEE. The CDR3 contains 14 residues. The germline V and J ends were trimmed by 0 bases and 6 bases, with 13 bases remaining between them. Here the CDR3 reads CASSLADVSGEQYF. The CDR3 region has the DNA TGTGCCAGCAGCTTGGCCGACGTTAGCGGCGAGCAGTACTTC.

V usage is TRBV4-1 and J usage is TRBJ1-5, with 9 bases lining up with TRBD1. V lost 0 bases to trimming and J lost 4 bases; unmatched junction nucleotides: 4. This CDR3 comprises 16 residues. Germline assignment: CDR1 MGHRA and CDR2 YSYEKL. Here the CDR3 DNA reads TGCGCCAGCAGCCAAGAAACCGGGACAGGGAATCAGCCCCAGCATTTT. Translated: CASSQETGTGNQPQHF.